The clone carrying this TCR beta chain has only a few counts. The PCR made use of 60 Vbeta and 13 Jbeta primers. Only in-frame clones appear in the TCRdb table, and some are missing; sequencing was by immunoSEQ multiplex PCR. The repertoire has approximately 130,000 clones, around four fifths of them found once; the top ten carry around 1.9%. This specimen belongs to a study of cytomegalovirus exposure and HLA in healthy donors. About the research overall: Researchers found that less than 90% of almost 400 genotyped donors fell within the Caucasian-associated ancestry cluster.

The CDR3 has 15 amino acids. Germline V gene data show CDR1 as MDHEN and CDR2 as SYDVKM. The V end lost 0 bases, the J end lost 0 bases, and 6 bases lay between the germline ends. This receptor was taken from a man aged 35 to 55 in good health and CMV-seronegative. This chain links TRBV28 with TRBJ1-5, with D possibly TRBD1 on 5 matching bases. The source material was PBMCs. Here the CDR3 reads CASSLWQGSNQPQHF. The CDR3 coding sequence is TGTGCCAGCAGTTTATGGCAGGGTAGCAATCAGCCCCAGCATTTT.